This T cell receptor (beta chain) derives from a study of T cell responses to AZD1222 COVID-19 vaccine. The assay was immunoSEQ multiplex PCR, and TCRdb's table has in-frame clones only and misses some. Altogether 250,000 to 300,000 clones are present, around 93% being singletons, with the ten largest covering less than 0.65%. Sequenced material: peripheral blood, taken 28 days after the second AZD1222 dose. This TCR derives from an adult who received the AZD1222 COVID-19 vaccine.

CDR3 DNA: TGCGCCAGCAGCTTGGACGACGCCACAGATACGCAGTATTTT. Protein: CASSLDDATDTQYF. The chain has TRBV5-1 and TRBJ2-3; D ambiguous. The CDR3 extends over 14 amino acids. Trimming stripped 0 bases from V and 2 bases from J, with 7 bases between. Germline values: CDR1 SGHRS, CDR2 YFSETQ.